One and the same sample provided the 13 T cell receptor beta chains below, sequenced in a study of regulatory T cells in long-lasting Graves disease (dated by TCRdb to about 2021). The library was made by multiplex PCR. The sequencing machine was an Illumina HiSeq 4000. iRepertoire HTBI primers and Arm-PCR amplification of CDR3 regions were used to construct TCR beta libraries. TCRdb took the public reads, trimmed them with fastp at Q25, ran MiXCR for clone calling and kept in-frame beta chains. Entries are consolidated by CDR3 protein sequence, retaining the most common genes and DNA. The sample table shows some 600,000 distinct CDR3 sequences, and roughly a sixth are seen once. The top ten hold more than 10% of the sample. The sample's time point, from its label and the paper: newly diagnosed GD, antithyroid drugs for less than 3 months. For both TCR sequencing and RNA sequencing, RNA was extracted from PBMCs using TRIzol.

The same sample was also used in a study of T cells in Graves' hyperthyroidism and ophthalmopathy.

The starting material was peripheral blood mononuclear cells (PBMCs), obtained at new diagnosis, from a patient treated with antithyroid drugs. The receptors originated from a man between 18 and 29 years old with Graves disease. Donor details come from another sample of the same person, matched by shared clones.

The V gene is TRBV19, the J gene TRBJ1-2, with 9 bases lining up with TRBD1. This CDR3 contains 14 residues. V gave up 5 bases and J gave up 6 bases; unmatched junction bases: 7. Germline CDR1 is LNHDA and CDR2 is SQIVND (reference sequence). The CDR3 protein is CASSSTGGFDGYTF. DNA of the CDR3: TGTGCCAGTAGTTCTACAGGGGGCTTCGATGGCTACACCTTC.

The table lists this clonotype with many counts. CDR3 amino acids: CASSFAGGSYNEQFF. CDR3 DNA sequence: TGCGCCAGCAGCTTCGCAGGGGGCAGCTACAATGAGCAGTTCTTC. This chain connects TRBV5-1 to TRBJ2-1; 8 positions agree with TRBD1. CDR1 is SGHRS and CDR2 is YFSETQ in the germline V gene. The CDR3 has 15 residues. V was clipped by 2 bases and J by 3 bases; unmatched bases: 4. Using reference TRBV5-1 and TRBJ2-1 for the parts outside the CDR3, the full variable domain is KAGVTQTPRYLIKTRGQQVTLSCSPISGHRSVSWYQQTPGQGLQFLFEYFSETQRNKGNFPGRFSGRQFSNSRSEMNVSTLELGDSALYLCASSFAGGSYNEQFFGPGTRLTVL.

This clonotype was seen at least ten times. V is TRBV3-1 and J is TRBJ2-2; 9 nucleotides agree with TRBD2. The CDR3 has 17 amino acids. Per the germline V gene, CDR1 is LGHDT and CDR2 is YNNKEL (reference sequence). With V trimmed by 6 bases and J by 3 bases, 11 bases remained unmatched. This chain's CDR3 is CASSLEASGMYTGELFF. In DNA, the CDR3 is TGTGCCAGCAGTCTCGAGGCTAGCGGGATGTACACCGGGGAGCTGTTTTTT. The variable domain in full, completed from reference TRBV3-1 and TRBJ2-2, reads DTAVSQTPKYLVTQMGNDKSIKCEQNLGHDTMYWYKQDSKKFLKIMFSYNNKELIINETVPNRFSPKSPDKAHLNLHINSLELGDSAVYFCASSLEASGMYTGELFFGEGSRLTVL.

This chain joins TRBV11-3 and TRBJ2-7; 13 positions match TRBD2. V lost 5 bases to trimming and J lost 2 bases; unmatched junction nucleotides: 9. This CDR3 has 17 residues. Germline CDR1 reads SGHNT; CDR2 reads YENEEA. DNA of the CDR3: TGTGCCAGCAGCCTAACCTCCACTAGCGGGAGGGCCTACGAGCAGTACTTC. Translating gives CASSLTSTSGRAYEQYF.

CDR3 amino acids: CASSELVGLDEQFF. In DNA form, the CDR3 reads TGTGCCAGCAGTGAATTAGTAGGGCTCGATGAGCAGTTCTTC. The chain recombines TRBV6-1 with TRBJ2-1; D uncertain. The V and J ends lost 2 bases and 8 bases respectively, with 13 bases between them. The CDR3 has 14 residues. The V gene's germline CDR1 is MNHNS and CDR2 SASEGT.

This clonotype came up many times. The chain employs TRBV28 and TRBJ2-1; D remains unclear. Germline V gene lookup returns CDR1 MDHEN and CDR2 SYDVKM. With 3 bases removed from V and 0 bases from J, the gap between germline ends came to 12 bases. CDR3 length: 16 amino acids. The CDR3 loop is CASSLTRRSSYNEQFF. CDR3 DNA: TGTGCCAGCAGTTTGACAAGGCGGAGCTCCTACAATGAGCAGTTCTTC.

This clonotype came up a few times. V usage is TRBV5-6 and J usage is TRBJ1-1, with D perhaps matching TRBD1 (5 bases). Germline assignment: CDR1 SGHDT and CDR2 YYEEEE. V was clipped by 4 bases and J by 1 base, with 11 bases between them. The CDR3 runs to 14 residues. The CDR3 reads CASSRGVGNTEAFF. CDR3 sequence (DNA): TGTGCCAGCAGCCGGGGGGTTGGGAACACTGAAGCTTTCTTT.

This clonotype was counted only a few times. V is TRBV15 and J is TRBJ1-4, with D unclear. CDR1 and CDR2 (germline): LNHNV, YYDKDF (reference sequence). Trimming took off 3 bases at V and 0 bases at J, with 5 bases between the two ends. This CDR3 has 14 residues. The CDR3 loop is CATSRAPTNEKLFF. The CDR3 DNA is TGTGCCACCAGCAGGGCTCCAACTAATGAAAAACTGTTTTTT.

Ten or more counts support this clonotype. The chain links TRBV20-1 to TRBJ2-3; TRBD1 matches at 7 bases. The CDR3 consists of 14 residues. Looked up from germline, CDR1 is DFQATT and CDR2 is SNEGSKA (reference sequence). V gave up 2 bases and J gave up 2 bases; unmatched junction bases: 4. CDR3 sequence reads: CSARKQGITDTQYF. CDR3 DNA: TGCAGTGCTAGAAAACAGGGGATCACAGATACGCAGTATTTT.

This clonotype was seen many times. This chain uses TRBV5-1 with TRBJ2-1, with D perhaps matching TRBD2 (5 bases). The V and J ends lost 7 bases and 8 bases respectively, with 13 bases between them. Looked up from germline, CDR1 is SGHRS and CDR2 is YFSETQ. CDR3 size: 12 residues. The CDR3, as DNA: TGCGCCAGCGAGGGAAACTCTGATGAGCAGTTCTTC. Its translation is CASEGNSDEQFF. The full variable domain, in which reference TRBV5-1 and TRBJ2-1 provide the parts outside the CDR3, is KAGVTQTPRYLIKTRGQQVTLSCSPISGHRSVSWYQQTPGQGLQFLFEYFSETQRNKGNFPGRFSGRQFSNSRSEMNVSTLELGDSALYLCASEGNSDEQFFGPGTRLTVL.

This clonotype was seen repeatedly, ten times or more. The chain carries TRBV11-3 and TRBJ2-1, with TRBD1 matching over 7 bases. Germline V lookup: CDR1 SGHNT, CDR2 YENEEA. This CDR3 is built from 13 residues. The junction had 7 bases not matched to a gene; V was cut back by 4 bases and J by 10 bases. The CDR3 DNA reads TGTGCCAGCAGCTACCGGACAGGTCGGGAGCAGTTCTTC. Amino acid sequence: CASSYRTGREQFF.

This rearrangement joins TRBV20-1 to TRBJ1-1; D unclear. The length of the CDR3 is 14 residues. CDR1 is DFQATT and CDR2 is SNEGSKA in the germline V gene (reference sequence). As DNA, the CDR3 is TGCAGCTTGCTAGAGGGATCGACGAACACTGAAGCTTTCTTT. As protein: CSLLEGSTNTEAFF.

There are many counts of this clonotype. This chain links TRBV11-2 with TRBJ2-5; D is ambiguous. The CDR3 runs to 14 residues. From germline, CDR1 is SGHAT and CDR2 FQNNGV. Trimming pared 5 bases from V and 4 bases from J, leaving 14 bases between. The CDR3 sequence: CASSPGNGGETQYF. The CDR3 nucleotides are TGTGCCAGCAGCCCCGGCAACGGCGGAGAGACCCAGTACTTC.